The clone carrying this T cell receptor beta chain was seen many times. What it binds is unknown. This entry belongs to a study of HIV-infected patients and healthy controls. Study-wide findings and caveats: HIV-infected repertoires had significantly higher mean Gini indices than controls, possibly reflecting oligoclonality.

The trim removed 6 bases at V and 9 bases at J, leaving 12 bases unmatched. The CDR3 consists of 16 residues. Germline loops: CDR1 LNHDA, CDR2 SQIVND (reference sequence). Around 0.5 ug RNA was reverse transcribed with alpha and beta constant-region primers. Alpha and beta chain libraries were made separately by chain-specific third strand synthesis with multiplexing indices. The cDNA received a 5' RACE adapter containing a random hexamer plus an SP2 sequencing primer site. Two random hexamers, added before amplification and joined, formed each molecule's 12-nucleotide barcode. Each CDR3 protein gets one entry after TCRdb re-called the 5' RACE reads with MiXCR. Of under 20,000 distinct CDR3 sequences listed, 9.4% are singletons. The repertoire came from unfractionated whole blood and reflected all unsorted peripheral T cells.

The chain has TRBV19 and TRBJ2-1, with 12 bases identical to TRBD2. What was sequenced was blood. The source is an adult in good health. CDR3 sequence: CASSGALAGGPSEQFF. CDR3 sequence (DNA): TGTGCCAGTAGCGGAGCTCTAGCGGGAGGGCCGAGTGAGCAGTTCTTC.